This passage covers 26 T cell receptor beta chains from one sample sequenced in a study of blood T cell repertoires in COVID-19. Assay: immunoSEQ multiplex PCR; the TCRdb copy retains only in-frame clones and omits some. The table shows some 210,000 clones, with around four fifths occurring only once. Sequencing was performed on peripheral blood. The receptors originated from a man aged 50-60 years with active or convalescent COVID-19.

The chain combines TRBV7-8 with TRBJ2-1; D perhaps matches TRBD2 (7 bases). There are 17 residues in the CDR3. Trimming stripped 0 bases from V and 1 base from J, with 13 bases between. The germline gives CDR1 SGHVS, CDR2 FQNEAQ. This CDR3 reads CASSLARRGPSYNEQFF. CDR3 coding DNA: TGTGCCAGCAGCTTAGCGAGGCGGGGGCCTTCCTACAATGAGCAGTTCTTC.

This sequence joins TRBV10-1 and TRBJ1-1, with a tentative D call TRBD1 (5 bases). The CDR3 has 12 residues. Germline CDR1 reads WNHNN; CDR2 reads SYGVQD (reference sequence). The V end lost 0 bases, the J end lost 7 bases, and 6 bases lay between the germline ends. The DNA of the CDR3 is TGCGCCAGCAGTGAGTCCGGGGGTGAAGCTTTCTTT. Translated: CASSESGGEAFF.

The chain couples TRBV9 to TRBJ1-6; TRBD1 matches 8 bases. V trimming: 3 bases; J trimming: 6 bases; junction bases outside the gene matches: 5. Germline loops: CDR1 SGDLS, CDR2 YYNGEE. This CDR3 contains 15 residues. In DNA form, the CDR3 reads TGTGCCAGCAGCGCAGGGGGCCAGATTAATTCACCCCTCCACTTT. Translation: CASSAGGQINSPLHF. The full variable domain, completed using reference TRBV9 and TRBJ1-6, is DSGVTQTPKHLITATGQRVTLRCSPRSGDLSVYWYQQSLDQGLQFLIQYYNGEERAKGNILERFSAQQFPDLHSELNLSSLELGDSALYFCASSAGGQINSPLHFGNGTRLTVT.

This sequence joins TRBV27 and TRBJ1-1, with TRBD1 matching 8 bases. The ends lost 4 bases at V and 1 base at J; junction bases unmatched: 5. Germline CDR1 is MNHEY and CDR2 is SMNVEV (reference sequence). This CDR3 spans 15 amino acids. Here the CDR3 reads CASSYAGGANTEAFF. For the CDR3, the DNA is TGTGCCAGCAGTTACGCAGGGGGCGCGAACACTGAAGCTTTCTTT.

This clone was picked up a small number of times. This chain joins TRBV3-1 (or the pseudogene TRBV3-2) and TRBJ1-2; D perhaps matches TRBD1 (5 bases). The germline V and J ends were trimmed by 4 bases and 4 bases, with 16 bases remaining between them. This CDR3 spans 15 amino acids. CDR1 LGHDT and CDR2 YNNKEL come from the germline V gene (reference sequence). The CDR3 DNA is TGTGCCAGCAGCCTAACATCGGACACCGCCTATGGCTACACCTTC. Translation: CASSLTSDTAYGYTF.

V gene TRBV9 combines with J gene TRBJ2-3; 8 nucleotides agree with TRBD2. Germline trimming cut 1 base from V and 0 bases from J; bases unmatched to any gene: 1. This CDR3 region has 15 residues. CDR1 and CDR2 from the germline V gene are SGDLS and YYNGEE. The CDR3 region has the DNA TGTGCCAGCAGCGTAACGGGGGGGAGCACAGATACGCAGTATTTT. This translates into CASSVTGGSTDTQYF.

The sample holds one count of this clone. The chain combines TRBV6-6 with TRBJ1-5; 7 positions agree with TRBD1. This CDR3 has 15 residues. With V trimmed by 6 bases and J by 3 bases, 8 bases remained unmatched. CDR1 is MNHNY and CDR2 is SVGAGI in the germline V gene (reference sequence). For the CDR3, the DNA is TGTGCCAGCAGCCCCGGACAGGCGAACAATCAGCCCCAGCATTTT. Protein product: CASSPGQANNQPQHF.

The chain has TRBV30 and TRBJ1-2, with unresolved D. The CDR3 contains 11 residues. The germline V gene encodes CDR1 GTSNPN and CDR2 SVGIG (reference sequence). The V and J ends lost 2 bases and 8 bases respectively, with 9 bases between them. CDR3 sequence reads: CAWSYSRGYTF. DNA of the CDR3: TGTGCCTGGAGTTACAGTCGGGGCTACACCTTC.

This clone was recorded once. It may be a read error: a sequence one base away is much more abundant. CDR3 sequence: CASSRQAYGYTF. CDR3 coding DNA: TGTGCCAGCAGTCGACAGGCTTATGGCTACACCTTC. The chain has TRBV6-5 and TRBJ1-2; perhaps TRBD1 as D (6 bases). The germline V and J ends were trimmed by 5 bases and 5 bases, with 9 bases remaining between them. The length of the CDR3 is 12 residues. The V gene's germline CDR1 is MNHEY and CDR2 SVGAGI.

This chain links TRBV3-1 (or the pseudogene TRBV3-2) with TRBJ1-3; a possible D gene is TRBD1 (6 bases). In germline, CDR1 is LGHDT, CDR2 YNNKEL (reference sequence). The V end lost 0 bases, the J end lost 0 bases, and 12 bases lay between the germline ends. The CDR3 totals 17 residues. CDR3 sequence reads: CASSQDRAGHSGNTIYF. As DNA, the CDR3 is TGTGCCAGCAGCCAAGATCGAGCGGGACACTCTGGAAACACCATATATTTT.

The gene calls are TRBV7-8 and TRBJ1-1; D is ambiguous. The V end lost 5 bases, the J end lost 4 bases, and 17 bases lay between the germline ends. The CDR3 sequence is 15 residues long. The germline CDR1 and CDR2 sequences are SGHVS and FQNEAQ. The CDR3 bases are TGTGCCAGCAGCCAACGACAAGTAGTTGGCACTGAAGCTTTCTTT. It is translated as CASSQRQVVGTEAFF.

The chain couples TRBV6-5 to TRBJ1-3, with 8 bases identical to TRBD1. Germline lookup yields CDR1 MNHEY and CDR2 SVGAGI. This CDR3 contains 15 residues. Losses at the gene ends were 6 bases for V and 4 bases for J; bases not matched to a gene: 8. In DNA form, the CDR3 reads TGTGCCAGCAGCACGGGGGACAGGACAGGAAACACCATATATTTT. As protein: CASSTGDRTGNTIYF.

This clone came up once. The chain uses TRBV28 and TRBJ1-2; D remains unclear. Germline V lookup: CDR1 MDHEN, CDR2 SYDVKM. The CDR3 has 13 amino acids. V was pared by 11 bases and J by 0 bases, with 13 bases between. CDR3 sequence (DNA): TGTGCCCTTAAGGCGGGAACTAACTATGGCTACACCTTC. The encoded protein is CALKAGTNYGYTF.

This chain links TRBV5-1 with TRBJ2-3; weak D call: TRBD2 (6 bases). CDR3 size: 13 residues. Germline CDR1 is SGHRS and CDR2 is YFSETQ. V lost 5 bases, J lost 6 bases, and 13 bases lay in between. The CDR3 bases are TGCGCCAGCAGTTCCGGGAGTCGGGATACGCAGTATTTT. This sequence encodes CASSSGSRDTQYF. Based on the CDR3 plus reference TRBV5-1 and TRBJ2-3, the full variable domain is KAGVTQTPRYLIKTRGQQVTLSCSPISGHRSVSWYQQTPGQGLQFLFEYFSETQRNKGNFPGRFSGRQFSNSRSEMNVSTLELGDSALYLCASSSGSRDTQYFGPGTRLTVL.

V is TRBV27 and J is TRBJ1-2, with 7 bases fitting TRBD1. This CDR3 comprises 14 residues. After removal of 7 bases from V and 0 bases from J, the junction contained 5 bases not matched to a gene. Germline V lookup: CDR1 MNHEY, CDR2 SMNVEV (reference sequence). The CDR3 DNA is TGTGCCAGCACCTCGACAGGGACTAACTATGGCTACACCTTC. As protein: CASTSTGTNYGYTF.

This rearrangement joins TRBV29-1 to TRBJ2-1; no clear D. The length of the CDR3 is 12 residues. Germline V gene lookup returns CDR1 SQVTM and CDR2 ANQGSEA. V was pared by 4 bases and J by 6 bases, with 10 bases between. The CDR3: CSVGGSLNEQFF. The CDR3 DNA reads TGCAGCGTTGGCGGAAGCCTCAATGAGCAGTTCTTC.

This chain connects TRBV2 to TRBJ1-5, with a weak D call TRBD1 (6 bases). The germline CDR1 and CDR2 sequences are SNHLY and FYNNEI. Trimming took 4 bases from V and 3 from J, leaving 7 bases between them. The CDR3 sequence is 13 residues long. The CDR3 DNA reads TGTGCCAGCAGTGGGGACACCAATCAGCCCCAGCATTTT. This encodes CASSGDTNQPQHF.

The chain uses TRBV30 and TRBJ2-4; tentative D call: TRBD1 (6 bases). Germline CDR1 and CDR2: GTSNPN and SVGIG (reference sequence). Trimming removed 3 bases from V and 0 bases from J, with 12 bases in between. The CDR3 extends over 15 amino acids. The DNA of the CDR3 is TGTGCCTGGAGGGCCCGGACAGTAGCCAAAAACATTCAGTACTTC. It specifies CAWRARTVAKNIQYF.

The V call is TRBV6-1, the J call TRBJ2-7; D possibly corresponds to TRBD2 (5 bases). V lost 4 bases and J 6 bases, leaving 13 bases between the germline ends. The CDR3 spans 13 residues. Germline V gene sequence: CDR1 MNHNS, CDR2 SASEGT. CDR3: CASSVERVAEQYF. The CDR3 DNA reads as TGTGCCAGCAGTGTGGAGAGGGTCGCCGAGCAGTACTTC.

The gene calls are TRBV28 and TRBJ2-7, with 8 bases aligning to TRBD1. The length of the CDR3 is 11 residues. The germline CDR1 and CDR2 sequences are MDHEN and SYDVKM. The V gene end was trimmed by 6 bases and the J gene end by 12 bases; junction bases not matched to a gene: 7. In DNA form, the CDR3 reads TGTGCCAGCAGATACAGGGGGGCTACGTACTTC. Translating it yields CASRYRGATYF.

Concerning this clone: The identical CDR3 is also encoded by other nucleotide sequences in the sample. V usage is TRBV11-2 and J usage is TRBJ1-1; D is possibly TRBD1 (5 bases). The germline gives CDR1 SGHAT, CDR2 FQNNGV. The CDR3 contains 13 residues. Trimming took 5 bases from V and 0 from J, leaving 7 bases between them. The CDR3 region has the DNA TGTGCCAGCAGCCTACAGGTGAACACTGAAGCTTTCTTT. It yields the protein CASSLQVNTEAFF.

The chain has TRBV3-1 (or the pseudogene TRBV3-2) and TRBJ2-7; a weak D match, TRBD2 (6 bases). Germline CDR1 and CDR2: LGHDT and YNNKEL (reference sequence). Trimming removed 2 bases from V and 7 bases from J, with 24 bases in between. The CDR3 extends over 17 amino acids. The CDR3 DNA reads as TGTGCCAGCAGCCAAATTGACGCGGGACCCCACCCTGGAGAGCAGTACTTC. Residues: CASSQIDAGPHPGEQYF.

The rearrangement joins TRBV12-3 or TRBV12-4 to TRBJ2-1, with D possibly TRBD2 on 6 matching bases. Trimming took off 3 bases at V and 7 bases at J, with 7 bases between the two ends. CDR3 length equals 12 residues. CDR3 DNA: TGTGCCAGCAGTTTCGGGGGTAATGAGCAGTTCTTC. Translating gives CASSFGGNEQFF.

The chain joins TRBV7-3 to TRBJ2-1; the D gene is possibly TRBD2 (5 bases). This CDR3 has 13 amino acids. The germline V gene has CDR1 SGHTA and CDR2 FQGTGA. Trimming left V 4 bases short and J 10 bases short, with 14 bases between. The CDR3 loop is CASSSRRASEQFF. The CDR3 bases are TGTGCCAGCAGCTCGCGTAGGGCTAGCGAGCAGTTCTTC.

The CDR3 protein is CASTPSLNQPQHF. The CDR3 DNA reads as TGTGCCAGCACTCCAAGCCTCAATCAGCCCCAGCATTTT. The chain uses TRBV12-3 or TRBV12-4 and TRBJ1-5, with D unclear. V was pared by 7 bases and J by 3 bases, with 10 bases between. CDR3 length: 13 residues.

CDR3 residues: CSASSVTDTQYF. The CDR3, as DNA: TGCAGTGCTAGTAGCGTCACAGATACGCAGTATTTT. The chain is built from TRBV20-1 and TRBJ2-3; a possible D gene is TRBD2 (5 bases). This CDR3 has 12 residues. The germline V gene has CDR1 DFQATT and CDR2 SNEGSKA (reference sequence). Trimming cost V 3 bases and J 2 bases, with 6 bases left between them.